This T cell receptor (beta chain) was profiled in a study of blood T cell repertoires in COVID-19 (TCRdb year 2020). As for the study more broadly: The collaborator samples originated in the United States, Italy and Spain and spanned the acute and convalescent phases of COVID-19. The material from the prospective study consisted of cDNA or gDNA derived from T cells, B-cell-depleted T cells, or PBMCs. Deeply sampled blood TCRbeta repertoires from subjects exposed to, actively infected with, or recovered from COVID-19 were included in the dataset. The repertoires were released in a freely available public database intended as a resource for research on the immune response to SARS-CoV-2. The samples were drawn from two sources: the first 160 participants of the ongoing ImmuneRACE study, and 1,000 to 1,500 subjects contributed by 6 global collaborators. Nearly every sample came with metadata listing a de-identified subject ID, COVID-19 status, age in years and sex. HLA class I and class II types, where available, came from metadata supplied by the sample provider rather than from assay-based typing.

What the study reported, not specific to this receptor: The amount of clinical and demographic metadata varied by source and participant and was provided uncurated.

TCRbeta CDR3 regions were amplified from genomic DNA by means of the immunoSEQ Assay, a bias-controlled multiplex PCR. Turning to the authors' computational methods: The number of nucleated cells in each sample was estimated by amplification of reference gene primers within the assay. To quantify the absolute abundance of each unique TCRbeta CDR3 rearrangement, sequence reads were collapsed and filtered. For each sample, productive Simpson clonality was calculated as the square root of Simpson's diversity index over productive rearrangements. TCRdb obtained this table from immuneACCESS and retained in-frame rearrangements with V and J assigned. These tables miss some clones; where compared with another copy, unresolved V genes account for less than half of the shortfall, and the remainder is unexplained. For V, J and clone size, that table is used; D and trimming come from the DNA. The sample data list some 260,000 clones, and under 90% of these were observed just once. The ten biggest clones cover approximately 4% of the sample.

Including the terminal cysteine and phenylalanine, the CDR3 comprises 12 residues. Just CDR3 DNA is preserved here, 36 bases in frame from base 1. The junction shows trimming of 3 bases on V and 7 bases on J, and the gene matches do not reach 1 base of it. The germline V gene supplies CDR1 KGHSH and CDR2 LQKENI. Participants in the prospective study were enrolled through a virtual design, were aged 18 to 89 years, and lived in approximately 25 United States geographic areas. Cohort assignment in the prospective study relied on participant-reported clinical history from a screening survey and a study questionnaire. Each participant in the prospective study had whole blood, serum and a nasopharyngeal or oropharyngeal swab collected by mobile phlebotomists. Prospective study participants could optionally give additional blood draws and questionnaires over an approximately two-month period. Blood samples from the prospective study were shipped frozen or at room temperature prior to DNA extraction.

Details on this clone: Its antigen remains undetermined. Within one base of it there is no much larger clone, and no base qualities were kept.

Recombination joined TRBV18 with TRBJ1-1, with 8 bases aligning to TRBD1. The receptor was derived from a man aged 30 to 39 with acute COVID-19. The material sequenced was PBMCs or T cells enriched from blood (not recorded which). The nucleotide sequence is given as TGTGCCAGCTCACCGGACAGGGATGAAGCTTTCTTT. It translates as CASSPDRDEAFF.